The 14 T cell receptor beta chains below all came from one sample that was sequenced in a study of T-cell memory formation after mild COVID-19. From the 5' RACE reads, TCRdb called clonotypes with MiXCR, one entry per CDR3 protein. The data hold fewer than 250,000 distinct CDR3 sequences, with approximately 15% observed a single time. Source material: PBMCs or a T cell subset sorted from them (not recorded which). These receptors all come from an adult woman who had mild COVID-19 (a few samples of this study predate the infection). Cell type and time point are not known.

This clonotype was seen only a few times. The rearrangement joins TRBV4-3 to TRBJ1-2, with a possible D match to TRBD1 (5 bases). The germline V gene has CDR1 LGHNA and CDR2 YSLEER. Trimming removed 0 bases from V and 2 bases from J, with 10 bases in between. There are 15 residues in the CDR3. CDR3 in DNA: TGCGCCAGCAGCCAAGATCCCCCAGGGAACTATGGCTACACCTTC. Translated, it gives CASSQDPPGNYGYTF.

The chain joins TRBV7-2 to TRBJ2-1, with unresolved D. Germline assignment: CDR1 SGHTA and CDR2 FQGNSA. Trimming took off 3 bases at V and 3 bases at J, with 6 bases between the two ends. The CDR3 runs to 13 residues. CDR3 DNA sequence: TGTGCCAGCAGCTTTCGGAGCTACAATGAGCAGTTCTTC. It specifies CASSFRSYNEQFF.

This clonotype was seen at least ten times. V gene TRBV11-3 combines with J gene TRBJ1-2; the D gene is possibly TRBD1 (5 bases). V was pared by 4 bases and J by 8 bases, with 17 bases between. The CDR3 totals 14 residues. CDR1 and CDR2 from the germline V gene are SGHNT and YENEEA. The CDR3 loop reads CASSSTQGLGGYTF. CDR3 in DNA: TGTGCCAGCAGCTCAACCCAGGGCCTTGGGGGCTACACCTTC.

This chain uses TRBV6-5 with TRBJ1-2; 9 bases agree with TRBD1. The length of the CDR3 is 14 residues. The V segment lost 6 bases and the J segment 6 bases; nucleotides outside the gene matches: 8. Germline V gene sequence: CDR1 MNHEY, CDR2 SVGAGI. CDR3 in DNA: TGTGCCAGCAGCCCATGGACAGGGGATGATGGCTACACCTTC. It yields the protein CASSPWTGDDGYTF.

This clonotype is a singleton in its sample. The chain carries TRBV12-5 and TRBJ1-1; no definite D call. There are 11 residues in the CDR3. Germline assignment: CDR1 LGHNT and CDR2 FRNRAP. V gave up 6 bases and J gave up 5 bases, with 7 bases separating them. The CDR3, as DNA: TGTGCTAGTGGACGGACTACTGAAGCTTTCTTT. Translating gives CASGRTTEAFF. Full variable domain (missing parts from reference TRBV12-5 and TRBJ1-1): DARVTQTPRHKVTEMGQEVTMRCQPILGHNTVFWYRQTMMQGLELLAYFRNRAPLDDSGMPKDRFSAEMPDATLATLKIQPSEPRDSAVYFCASGRTTEAFFGQGTRLTVV.

The table lists this clonotype with a few counts. V is TRBV6-5 and J is TRBJ1-1, with 12 positions matching TRBD1. The CDR3 covers 18 residues. Germline V gene lookup returns CDR1 MNHEY and CDR2 SVGAGI. The junction had 17 bases not matched to a gene; V was cut back by 8 bases and J by 4 bases. The CDR3 is CASGSDGTGGSWGTEAFF. The CDR3 DNA follows: TGTGCCAGCGGGTCGGACGGGACAGGGGGCTCTTGGGGCACTGAAGCTTTCTTT.

The chain couples TRBV5-5 to TRBJ1-6; the D gene is possibly TRBD1 (5 bases). V lost 4 bases and J 2 bases, leaving 10 bases between the germline ends. The CDR3 length is 15 residues. Per the germline V gene, CDR1 is SGHKS and CDR2 is YYEKEE (reference sequence). CDR3 loop: CASSIQGPYNSPLHF. DNA of the CDR3: TGTGCCAGCAGCATCCAGGGACCCTATAATTCACCCCTCCACTTT.

This clonotype was counted between two and nine times. This sequence joins TRBV11-2 and TRBJ1-1, with D perhaps TRBD1 (5 bases). Between the trimmed V and J ends, which lost 4 bases and 8 bases, there was a span of 14 bases. The CDR3 consists of 13 residues. The germline CDR1 and CDR2 sequences are SGHAT and FQNNGV. The CDR3 spells CASSSLGRGEAFF. CDR3 nucleotides: TGTGCCAGCAGCTCGCTTGGAAGGGGAGAAGCTTTCTTT.

The rearrangement joins TRBV2 to TRBJ1-5; D is unresolved. The CDR3 has 14 amino acids. The V gene lost 5 bases and the J gene lost 2 bases, with 10 bases spanning the gap. Germline V lookup: CDR1 SNHLY, CDR2 FYNNEI. This CDR3 is CASSRSKGNQPQHF. CDR3 nucleotides: TGTGCCAGCAGTAGATCAAAGGGCAATCAGCCCCAGCATTTT.

This clonotype has only a few counts. The chain combines TRBV25-1 with TRBJ2-3; no definite D call. CDR1 MGHDK and CDR2 SYGVNS come from the germline V gene. The V end lost 1 base, the J end lost 3 bases, and 5 bases lay between the germline ends. This CDR3 spans 13 amino acids. This chain's CDR3 is CASSEFGTDTQYF. CDR3 bases: TGTGCCAGCAGTGAATTTGGGACAGATACGCAGTATTTT.

The V gene is TRBV6-4, the J gene TRBJ2-5, with 9 bases identical to TRBD2. Trimming removed 3 bases from V and 5 bases from J; junction bases left unmatched: 10. Germline V CDR1 and CDR2: MRHNA, SNTAGT. This CDR3 has 16 amino acids. CDR3 protein: CASSESGGRALETQYF. CDR3 in DNA: TGTGCCAGCAGTGAATCGGGCGGGAGGGCCCTCGAGACCCAGTACTTC.

This clonotype appeared many times. The chain joins TRBV20-1 to TRBJ2-1; TRBD2 aligns across 8 bases. V was pared by 8 bases and J by 4 bases, with 7 bases of the junction left unmatched. CDR3 length: 13 residues. Germline-derived CDR1 and CDR2 are DFQATT and SNEGSKA (reference sequence). The DNA of the CDR3 is TGCAGTACCGGACGGGGGGGTTACAATGAGCAGTTCTTC. Translating gives CSTGRGGYNEQFF.

This clonotype was picked up a small number of times. J is TRBJ2-2 and V is TRBV24-1; D might be TRBD1 (6 bases). Between the trimmed V and J ends, which lost 5 bases and 4 bases, there was a span of 13 bases. CDR1 is KGHDR, CDR2 SFDVKD, per germline. This CDR3 is 15 amino acids long. Written as DNA, the CDR3 is TGTGCCACCAGTGGGGGACAATCCGTCACCGGGGAGCTGTTTTTT. Protein product: CATSGGQSVTGELFF.

This sequence joins TRBV7-9 and TRBJ1-1; 9 bases align to TRBD1. After removal of 4 bases from V and 4 bases from J, the junction contained 16 bases not matched to a gene. The CDR3 spans 18 residues. Germline V CDR1 and CDR2: SEHNR, FQNEAQ (reference sequence). For the CDR3, the DNA is TGTGCCAGCAGCTCCTTCGGGGGTGGGACAGGGTTTGGCACTGAAGCTTTCTTT. The encoded protein is CASSSFGGGTGFGTEAFF. Full variable domain (remainder filled in from reference TRBV7-9 and TRBJ1-1): DTGVSQNPRHKITKRGQNVTFRCDPISEHNRLYWYRQTLGQGPEFLTYFQNEAQLEKSRLLSDRFSAERPKGSFSTLEIQRTEQGDSAMYLCASSSFGGGTGFGTEAFFGQGTRLTVV.